This T cell receptor (beta chain) is from a study of blood T cell repertoires in COVID-19. Study information: Whether acute or convalescent, the COVID-19 samples came from the United States, Italy and Spain. Sample material is recorded as cDNA or gDNA derived from T cells, B-cell-depleted T cells, or PBMCs.

In the authors' methods: Estimation of nucleated cell counts relied on the amplification of reference gene primers. Data came from immunoSEQ multiplex PCR; TCRdb stores just in-frame clones and leaves some out. V and J calls and clone size are copied from that table; D and trimming were computed from the DNA. The data hold more than 95,000 clones, with around 85% observed a single time. CDR3 length: 15 amino acids. Germline V CDR1 and CDR2: LNHNV, YYDKDF (reference sequence). V lost 0 bases and J 2 bases, leaving 11 bases between the germline ends. The V gene is TRBV15, the J gene TRBJ2-7; D perhaps matches TRBD1 (6 bases). The sequenced sample was peripheral blood. This receptor was taken from a woman aged 80 or older with active or convalescent COVID-19. CDR3 in amino acids: CATSRDRSGAYEQYF. As DNA, the CDR3 is TGTGCCACCAGCAGAGACCGGTCAGGGGCCTACGAGCAGTACTTC.